The TCR beta chain under discussion was sequenced for a study of blood T cells in healthy people across ages. Note on this clonotype: A read error may account for a junction end that differs from germline.

Primers used in a second PCR of roughly 6 to 12 cycles were a sample-barcoded 5' primer and a J-beta primer mix. Researchers report that a template-switch adaptor with 12 random nucleotides tagged each cDNA molecule. TCRdb used MiXCR to reprocess the 5' RACE reads, holding one entry per CDR3 protein. The sample records around 1,500,000 distinct CDR3 sequences, 25% to 30% being singletons. The CDR3 is 15 amino acids. The germline V gene has CDR1 SEHNR and CDR2 FQNEAQ (reference sequence). The sample was blood. The clonotype comes from a woman younger than 45 in good health. This chain joins TRBV7-9 and TRBJ1-5; no reliable D call. The CDR3 spells CVSSLGSVRDQPQHF. CDR3 coding DNA: TGTGTCAGCAGCTTAGGGTCGGTTCGCGATCAGCCCCAGCATTTT.